This T cell receptor (beta chain) came from a study of T cells in Graves' hyperthyroidism and ophthalmopathy. Study-wide results and caveats: Ophthalmopathy was distinguished from stable hyperthyroidism by 13 V-J signatures. Among clonotypes expanded in thyroid above 0.001, most were also found in blood.

CDR1 and CDR2 (germline): SGHVS, FQNEAQ. The CDR3 is 15 amino acids. Trimming shortened V by 4 bases and J by 0 bases, and 10 bases separated the two germline ends. In this sample, this clonotype turned up many times. Its specificity is unknown. Uncontrolled infection, other autoimmune disease, pregnancy or lactation led to exclusion. Amplification of TCR beta CDR3 regions was performed using RNA transcripts as template. The primer set for the first-round RT-PCR of the TCR CDR3 was HTBI. From the multiplex PCR reads, TCRdb called clonotypes with MiXCR, one entry per CDR3 protein. This sample carries roughly 500,000 distinct CDR3 sequences, roughly 46% of them seen once, and the ten largest clones take under 20%.

The sequencing sample was made of peripheral blood or thyroid tissue (not recorded which). The receptor was isolated from an adult woman with Graves' disease, either hyperthyroidism or ophthalmopathy (not recorded which). The rearrangement uses TRBV7-8 and TRBJ1-5; D unresolved. CDR3 in DNA: TGTGCCAGCAGCTACGAGAGGGTTAGCAATCAGCCCCAGCATTTT. Protein product: CASSYERVSNQPQHF.